This T cell receptor beta chain was sequenced for a study of STAT5B mutations in CD4+ large granular lymphocyte leukemia. Study in general: Among healthy controls, a particular HLA allele went with more CDR3 'QG' motifs.

Buffy coats from healthy blood donors served as controls. Turning to this clone: Its antigen is as yet unknown.

Trimming shortened V by 2 bases and J by 5 bases, and 3 bases separated the two germline ends. From germline, CDR1 is ENHRY and CDR2 SYGVKD. The CDR3 has 12 amino acids. Libraries were prepared by immunoSEQ multiplex PCR; TCRdb keeps only in-frame clonotypes and omits some of them. The table lists nearly 35,000 clones, 70% to 90% of them singletons. Regarding the study as a whole: No patients shared main leukemic clonotypes, though 20% to 25% appeared at low frequency elsewhere. Top patient clones used TRBV06 genes more often: 8/27 versus 2/35 in controls.

The genes are TRBV10-3 and TRBJ2-2; D unresolved. This receptor was identified in a human donor in good health. Sequencing used CD4+ T cells from blood buffy coats. The CDR3 nucleotides read TGTGCCATCAGTGAGGGGACCGGGGAGCTGTTTTTT. Amino acids: CAISEGTGELFF.